This record looks at one TCR beta chain sequence and its context. Its antigen is as yet unknown. Germline CDR1 KGHSH, CDR2 LQKENI. The CDR3 extends over 16 amino acids. The J segment lost 8 bases and the V segment lost 6 bases, leaving 16 bases of the junction unmatched. This entry belongs to a study of cytomegalovirus exposure and HLA in healthy donors. Findings and limits, study-wide: A later analysis linked a missense variant in DCLRE1C to the trimming of TCR beta V and J genes. Across all donors, roughly uniform sequencing depth was an assumption of the presence/absence analyses. Researchers counted roughly 150 TCR beta chains as cytomegalovirus-associated. HLA alleles showed associations with some 17,000 TCR beta sequences in a later analysis, at a 0.05 false discovery rate.

The PCR contained 60 Vbeta and 13 Jbeta primers. This table comes from immunoSEQ multiplex PCR, and its TCRdb copy is limited to in-frame clones, with some not included. The sample lists 150,000 to 200,000 clones, approximately 80% seen once, with approximately 6.8% in the top ten. This TCR derives from a male donor in good health and CMV-seropositive. The sample taken for sequencing was PBMCs. The V call is TRBV18, the J call TRBJ2-1; 7 nucleotides agree with TRBD2. This CDR3 is CASSSGGRAIGDEQFF. CDR3 sequence (DNA): TGTGCCAGCTCCTCCGGTGGGAGGGCGATCGGCGATGAGCAGTTCTTC.